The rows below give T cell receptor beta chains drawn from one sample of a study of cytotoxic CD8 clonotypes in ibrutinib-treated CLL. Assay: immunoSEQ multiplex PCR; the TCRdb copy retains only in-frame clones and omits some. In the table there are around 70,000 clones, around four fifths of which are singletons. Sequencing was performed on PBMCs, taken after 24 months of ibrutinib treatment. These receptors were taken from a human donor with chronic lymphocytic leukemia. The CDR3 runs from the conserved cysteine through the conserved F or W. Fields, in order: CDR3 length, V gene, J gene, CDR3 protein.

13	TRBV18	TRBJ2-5	CASSPSFGETQYF
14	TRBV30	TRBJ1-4	CAWTRGQAGEKLFF
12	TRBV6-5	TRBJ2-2	CASSREVGELFF
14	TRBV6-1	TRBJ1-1	CASRGQGDYTEAFF
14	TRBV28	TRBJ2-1	CASLQGVLGNEQFF
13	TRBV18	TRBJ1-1	CASKQGMDTEAFF
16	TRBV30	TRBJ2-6	CAWSGGPSSGANVLTF
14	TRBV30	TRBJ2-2	CAWSVGSNTGELFF
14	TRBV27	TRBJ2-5	CASSSYFVGGTQYF
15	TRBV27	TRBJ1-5	CASSLSGGASQPQHF
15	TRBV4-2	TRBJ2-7	CASSQGTASSYEQYF